What follows is one T cell receptor beta chain and its context. As yet, its antigen is unknown. This table comes from immunoSEQ multiplex PCR, and its TCRdb copy is limited to in-frame clones, with some not included. The sample records 100,000 to 150,000 clones, around 96% being singletons. J lost 3 bases, V lost 7 bases, and 9 bases had no gene match. The length of the CDR3 is 14 residues. Germline CDR1 is MNHNS and CDR2 is SASEGT. This specimen comes from a study of cytomegalovirus exposure and HLA in healthy donors. Notes on the study in general: Specificity of a few CMV-associated chains for CMV antigens was verified in vitro. Most TCR sequences were rare, but some public TCRs occurred in many donors.

The rearrangement uses TRBV6-1 and TRBJ2-7, with TRBD1 identical over 7 bases. The sequence was collected from a man between 18 and 29 years old in good health and CMV-seronegative. Sequenced sample: PBMCs. Here the CDR3 reads CASTPGQTVYEQYF. The CDR3 nucleotides read TGTGCCAGCACGCCGGGACAGACAGTCTACGAGCAGTACTTC.